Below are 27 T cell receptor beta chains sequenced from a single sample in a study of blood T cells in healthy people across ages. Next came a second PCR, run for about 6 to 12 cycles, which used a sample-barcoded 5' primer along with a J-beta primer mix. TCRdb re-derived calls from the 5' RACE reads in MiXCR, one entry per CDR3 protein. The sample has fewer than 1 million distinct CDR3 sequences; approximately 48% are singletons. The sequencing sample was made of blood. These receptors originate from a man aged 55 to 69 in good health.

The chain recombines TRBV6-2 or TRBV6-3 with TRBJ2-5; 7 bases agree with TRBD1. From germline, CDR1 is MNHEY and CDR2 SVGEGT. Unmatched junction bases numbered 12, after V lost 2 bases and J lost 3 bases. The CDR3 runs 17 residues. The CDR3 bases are TGTGCCAGCAGTTACCCGCTAGACAGGGCACTTAAAGAGACCCAGTACTTC. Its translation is CASSYPLDRALKETQYF.

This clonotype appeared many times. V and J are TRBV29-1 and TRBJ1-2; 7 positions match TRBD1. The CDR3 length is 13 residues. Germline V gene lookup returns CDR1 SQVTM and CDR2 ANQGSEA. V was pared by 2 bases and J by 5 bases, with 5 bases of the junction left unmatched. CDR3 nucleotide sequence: TGCAGCGTTGAACCAGGGGGGAGTTATGGCTACACCTTC. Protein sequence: CSVEPGGSYGYTF.

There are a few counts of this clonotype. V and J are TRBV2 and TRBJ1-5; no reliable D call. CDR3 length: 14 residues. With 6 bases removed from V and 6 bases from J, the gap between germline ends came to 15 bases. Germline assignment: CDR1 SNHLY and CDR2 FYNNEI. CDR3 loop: CASRNDPEGQPQHF. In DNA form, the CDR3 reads TGTGCCAGCAGGAACGACCCCGAAGGTCAGCCCCAGCATTTT.

The CDR3 DNA reads TGTGCCTGGAGCAGGCACCTTAACACTGAAGCTTTCTTT. It yields the protein CAWSRHLNTEAFF. This rearrangement joins TRBV30 to TRBJ1-1; no definite D call. Trimming pared 3 bases from V and 2 bases from J, leaving 10 bases between. The CDR3 consists of 13 residues. Per germline, CDR1 GTSNPN and CDR2 SVGIG (reference sequence).

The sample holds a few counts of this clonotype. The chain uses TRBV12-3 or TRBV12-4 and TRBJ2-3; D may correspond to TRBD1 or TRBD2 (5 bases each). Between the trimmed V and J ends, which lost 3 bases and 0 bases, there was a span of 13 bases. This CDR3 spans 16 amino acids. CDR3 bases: TGTGCCAGCAGTTTTTCCGGGGCTAGAAGCACAGATACGCAGTATTTT. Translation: CASSFSGARSTDTQYF.

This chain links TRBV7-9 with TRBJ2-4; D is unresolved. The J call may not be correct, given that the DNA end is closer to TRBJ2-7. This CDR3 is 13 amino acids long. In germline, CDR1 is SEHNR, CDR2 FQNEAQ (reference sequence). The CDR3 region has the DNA TGTGCCAGCAGCTTATGGTCAGCTTACGAGCAGTACTTC. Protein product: CASSLWSAYEQYF.

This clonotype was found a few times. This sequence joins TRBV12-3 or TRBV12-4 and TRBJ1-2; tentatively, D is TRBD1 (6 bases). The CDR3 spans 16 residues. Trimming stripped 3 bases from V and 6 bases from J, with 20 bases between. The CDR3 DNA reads TGTGCCAGCAGTTTCCACCGCCGACAGGAGCAGAATGGCTACACCTTC. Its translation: CASSFHRRQEQNGYTF.

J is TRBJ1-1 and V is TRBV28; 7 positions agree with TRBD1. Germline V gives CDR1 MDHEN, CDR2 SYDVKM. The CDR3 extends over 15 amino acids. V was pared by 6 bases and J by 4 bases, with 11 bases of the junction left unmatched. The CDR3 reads CASRTRQGSSTEAFF. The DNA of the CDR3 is TGTGCCAGCAGAACAAGACAGGGCTCGAGCACTGAAGCTTTCTTT.

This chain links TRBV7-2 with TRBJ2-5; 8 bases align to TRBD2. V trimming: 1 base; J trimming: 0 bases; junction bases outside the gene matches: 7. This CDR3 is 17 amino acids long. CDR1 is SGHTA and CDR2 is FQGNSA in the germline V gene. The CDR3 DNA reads TGTGCCAGCAGCTTAGTGGCGGGGGGCCGTAACCAAGAGACCCAGTACTTC. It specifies CASSLVAGGRNQETQYF.

CDR3 loop: CASSVGGGLGYEQYF. CDR3 coding DNA: TGTGCCAGCAGCGTAGGAGGGGGGTTAGGCTACGAGCAGTACTTC. The chain links TRBV9 to TRBJ2-5, with D perhaps TRBD1 or TRBD2 (6 bases each). With the DNA end fitting TRBJ2-7 better, the J assignment may be wrong. Per the germline V gene, CDR1 is SGDLS and CDR2 is YYNGEE. The CDR3 sequence is 15 residues long.

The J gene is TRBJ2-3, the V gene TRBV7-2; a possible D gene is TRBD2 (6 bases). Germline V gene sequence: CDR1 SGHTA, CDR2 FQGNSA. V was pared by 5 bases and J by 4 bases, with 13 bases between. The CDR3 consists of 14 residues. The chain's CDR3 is CASSATSFADTQYF. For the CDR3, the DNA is TGTGCCAGCAGCGCGACTAGTTTCGCAGATACGCAGTATTTT.

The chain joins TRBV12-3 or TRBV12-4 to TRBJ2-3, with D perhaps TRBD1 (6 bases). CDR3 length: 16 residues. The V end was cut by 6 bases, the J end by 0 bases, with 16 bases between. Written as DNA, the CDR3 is TGTGCCAGCAGCCCCGGACAGAGCACGAGCACAGATACGCAGTATTTT. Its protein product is CASSPGQSTSTDTQYF.

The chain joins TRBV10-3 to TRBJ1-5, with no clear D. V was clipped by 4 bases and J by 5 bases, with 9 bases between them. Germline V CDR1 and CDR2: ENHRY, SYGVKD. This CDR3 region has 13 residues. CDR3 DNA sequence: TGTGCCATCAGTGCCCAGGAATATCAGCCCCAGCATTTT. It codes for CAISAQEYQPQHF.

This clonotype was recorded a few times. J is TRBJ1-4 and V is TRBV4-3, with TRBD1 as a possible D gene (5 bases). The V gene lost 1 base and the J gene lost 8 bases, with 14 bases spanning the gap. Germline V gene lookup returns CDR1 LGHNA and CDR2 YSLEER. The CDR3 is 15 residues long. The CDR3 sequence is CASSQASRDNEKLFF. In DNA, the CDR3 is TGCGCCAGCAGCCAAGCTAGCAGGGATAACGAAAAACTGTTTTTT.

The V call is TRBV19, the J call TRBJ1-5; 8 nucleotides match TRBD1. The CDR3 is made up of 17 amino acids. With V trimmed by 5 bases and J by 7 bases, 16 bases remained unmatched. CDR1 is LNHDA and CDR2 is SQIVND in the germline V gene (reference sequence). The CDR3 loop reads CASSARDRNWGGQPQHF. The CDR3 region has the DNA TGTGCCAGTAGTGCCCGGGACAGGAATTGGGGAGGACAGCCCCAGCATTTT.

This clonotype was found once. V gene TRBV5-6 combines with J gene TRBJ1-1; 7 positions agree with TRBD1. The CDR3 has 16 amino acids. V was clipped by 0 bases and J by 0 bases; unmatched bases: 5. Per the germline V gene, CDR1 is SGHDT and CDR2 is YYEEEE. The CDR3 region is CASSLDQGGMNTEAFF. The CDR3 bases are TGTGCCAGCAGCTTGGACCAGGGGGGGATGAACACTGAAGCTTTCTTT.

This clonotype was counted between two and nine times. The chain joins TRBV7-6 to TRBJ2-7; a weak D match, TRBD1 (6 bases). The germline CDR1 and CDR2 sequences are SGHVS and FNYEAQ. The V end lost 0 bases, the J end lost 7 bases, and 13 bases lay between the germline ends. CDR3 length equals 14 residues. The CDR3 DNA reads TGTGCCAGCAGCTTAGCGGGGGCCTACAATGAGCAGTACTTC. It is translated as CASSLAGAYNEQYF.

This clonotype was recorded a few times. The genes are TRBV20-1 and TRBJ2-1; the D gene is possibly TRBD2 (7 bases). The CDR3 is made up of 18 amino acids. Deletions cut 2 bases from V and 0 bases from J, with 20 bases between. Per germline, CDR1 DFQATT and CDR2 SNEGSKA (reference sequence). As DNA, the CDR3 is TGCAGTGCTAGAAGGGGCGGGGGCTTCCAGAGCTCCTACAATGAGCAGTTCTTC. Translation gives CSARRGGGFQSSYNEQFF.

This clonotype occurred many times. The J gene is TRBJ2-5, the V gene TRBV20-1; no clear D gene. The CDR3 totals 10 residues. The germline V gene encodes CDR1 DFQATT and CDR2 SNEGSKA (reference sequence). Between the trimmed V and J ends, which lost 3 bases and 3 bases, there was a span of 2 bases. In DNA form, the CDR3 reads TGCAGTGCTAGCGAAGAGACCCAGTACTTC. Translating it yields CSASEETQYF.

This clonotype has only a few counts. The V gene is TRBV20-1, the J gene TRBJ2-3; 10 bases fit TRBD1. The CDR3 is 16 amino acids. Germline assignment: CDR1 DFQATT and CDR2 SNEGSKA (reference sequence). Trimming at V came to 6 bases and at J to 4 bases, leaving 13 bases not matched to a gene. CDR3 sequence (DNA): TGCAGTGCCCCAGGGGACAGGGGACGATTGGCAGATACGCAGTATTTT. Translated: CSAPGDRGRLADTQYF.

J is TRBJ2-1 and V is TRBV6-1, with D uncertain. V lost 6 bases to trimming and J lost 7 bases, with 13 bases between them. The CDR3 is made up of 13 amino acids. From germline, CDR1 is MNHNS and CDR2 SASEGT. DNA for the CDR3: TGTGCCAGCAGCCCCCGACGCCCGAATGAGCAGTTCTTC. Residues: CASSPRRPNEQFF.

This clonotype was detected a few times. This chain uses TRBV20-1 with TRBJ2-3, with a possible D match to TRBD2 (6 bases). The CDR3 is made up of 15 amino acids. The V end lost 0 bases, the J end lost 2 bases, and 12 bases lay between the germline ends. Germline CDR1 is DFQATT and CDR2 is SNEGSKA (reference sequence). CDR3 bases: TGCAGTGCTAGAGATCTCCGGGAGACCACAGATACGCAGTATTTT. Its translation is CSARDLRETTDTQYF.

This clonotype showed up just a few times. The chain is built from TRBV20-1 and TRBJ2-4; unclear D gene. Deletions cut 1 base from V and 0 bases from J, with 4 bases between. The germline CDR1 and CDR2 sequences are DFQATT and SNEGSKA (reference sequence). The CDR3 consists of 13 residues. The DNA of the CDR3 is TGCAGTGCTAGAGGGAGAGCCAAAAACATTCAGTACTTC. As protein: CSARGRAKNIQYF.

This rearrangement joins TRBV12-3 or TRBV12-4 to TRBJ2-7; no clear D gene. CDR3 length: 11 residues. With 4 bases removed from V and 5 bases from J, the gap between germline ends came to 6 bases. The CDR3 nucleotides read TGTGCCAGCAGTTACACCCACGAGCAGTACTTC. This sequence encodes CASSYTHEQYF.

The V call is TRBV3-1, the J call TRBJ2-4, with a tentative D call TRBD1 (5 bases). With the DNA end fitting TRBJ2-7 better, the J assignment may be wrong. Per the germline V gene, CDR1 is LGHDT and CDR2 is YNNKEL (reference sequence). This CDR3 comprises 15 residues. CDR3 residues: CASSHRGQGNSEQYF. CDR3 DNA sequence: TGTGCCAGCAGCCACCGTGGGCAGGGAAACTCCGAGCAGTACTTC.

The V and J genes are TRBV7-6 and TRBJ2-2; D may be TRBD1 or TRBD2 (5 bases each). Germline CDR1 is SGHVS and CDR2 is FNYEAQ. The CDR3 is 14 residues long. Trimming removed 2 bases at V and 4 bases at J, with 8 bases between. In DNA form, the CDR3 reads TGTGCCAGCAGCTTATTGGGACCCACCGGGGAGCTGTTTTTT. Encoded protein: CASSLLGPTGELFF.

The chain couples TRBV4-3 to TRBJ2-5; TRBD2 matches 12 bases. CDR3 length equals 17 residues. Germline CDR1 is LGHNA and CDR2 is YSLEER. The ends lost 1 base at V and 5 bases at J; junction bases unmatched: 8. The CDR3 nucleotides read TGCGCCAGCAGCCAAGCTTCGGGACTAGCGGGCGGGGAGACCCAGTACTTC. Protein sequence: CASSQASGLAGGETQYF.